One sample yielded the 6 T cell receptor beta chains listed below, sequenced in a study of human T cells and chemical hapten exposure. Time point defined: pre-sensitization, week 0. Treatment described: therapeutic diphenylcyclopropenone sensitization with weekly scalp DPC. TCRdb used MiXCR to reprocess the RACE reads, holding one entry per CDR3 protein. The data show 35,000 to 50,000 distinct CDR3 sequences, roughly a tenth seen once. The sample in question was whole blood, obtained in connection with sensitization to the hapten diphenylcyclopropenone (DPC). The receptors here all came from a man aged 25-45 years with alopecia areata. Some clones in this sample may be carry-over from other donors' samples.

Worth noting for this clonotype: With a much larger clone just one base away, this may be a read error. The V call is TRBV7-8, the J call TRBJ2-3, with 8 bases identical to TRBD1. In germline, CDR1 is SGHVS, CDR2 FQNEAQ. Trimming removed 5 bases from V and 2 bases from J; junction bases left unmatched: 6. This CDR3 has 15 residues. CDR3 DNA sequence: TGTGCCAGCAGCCAGGACAGGGCCCACACAGATACGCAGTATTTT. It encodes CASSQDRAHTDTQYF. The full variable domain, with the rest looked up from reference TRBV7-8 and TRBJ2-3, is GAGVSQSPRYKVAKRGQDVALRCDPISGHVSLFWYQQALGQGPEFLTYFQNEAQLDKSGLPSDRFFAERPEGSVSTLKIQRTQQEDSAVYLCASSQDRAHTDTQYFGPGTRLTVL.

This clonotype showed up many times. This rearrangement joins TRBV7-2 to TRBJ2-3, with 9 positions matching TRBD2. Germline CDR1 reads SGHTA; CDR2 reads FQGNSA. The CDR3 runs 17 residues. Unmatched junction bases numbered 12, after V lost 6 bases and J lost 2 bases. CDR3 coding DNA: TGTGCCAGCAGTTTAAGTTGGCTAGCGGGAACCACAGATACGCAGTATTTT. Its protein is CASSLSWLAGTTDTQYF. Combining the CDR3 with reference TRBV7-2 and TRBJ2-3 gives the whole variable domain GAGVSQSPSNKVTEKGKDVELRCDPISGHTALYWYRQSLGQGLEFLIYFQGNSAPDKSGLPSDRFSAERTGGSVSTLTIQRTQQEDSAVYLCASSLSWLAGTTDTQYFGPGTRLTVL.

V gene TRBV12-3 or TRBV12-4 combines with J gene TRBJ1-5; 7 bases are a match to TRBD1. With V trimmed by 5 bases and J by 4 bases, 8 bases remained unmatched. This CDR3 region has 15 residues. CDR3 residues: CASSQKTGRNQPQHF. The CDR3 DNA sequence: TGTGCCAGCAGTCAGAAGACAGGGCGAAATCAGCCCCAGCATTTT.

This clonotype has just a few counts. This chain connects TRBV20-1 to TRBJ1-2; D remains unclear. V shed 6 bases and J shed 5 bases, with 16 bases lying between them. This CDR3 region has 13 residues. Germline CDR1 and CDR2: DFQATT and SNEGSKA (reference sequence). The CDR3 region has the DNA TGCAGTGCCCCCGGTGGAAGCGGGTATGGCTACACCTTC. It specifies CSAPGGSGYGYTF.

This clonotype came up many times. V is TRBV20-1 and J is TRBJ2-7; D may match TRBD1 or TRBD2 (5 bases each). V was trimmed by 1 base and J by 5 bases, leaving 12 bases between them. Germline CDR1 DFQATT, CDR2 SNEGSKA (reference sequence). The CDR3 extends over 13 amino acids. CDR3 DNA: TGCAGTGCTAGAGGAGGGGAACTGAACGAGCAGTACGTC. This translates into CSARGGELNEQYV.

The table lists this clonotype with a few counts. V and J are TRBV5-1 and TRBJ1-1; the D gene is possibly TRBD1 (5 bases). The CDR3 contains 16 residues. Germline loops: CDR1 SGHRS, CDR2 YFSETQ. The V end lost 0 bases, the J end lost 0 bases, and 12 bases lay between the germline ends. The CDR3 nucleotides read TGCGCCAGCAGCTTGGTGTCCGGGACGGTGAACACTGAAGCTTTCTTT. This translates into CASSLVSGTVNTEAFF.